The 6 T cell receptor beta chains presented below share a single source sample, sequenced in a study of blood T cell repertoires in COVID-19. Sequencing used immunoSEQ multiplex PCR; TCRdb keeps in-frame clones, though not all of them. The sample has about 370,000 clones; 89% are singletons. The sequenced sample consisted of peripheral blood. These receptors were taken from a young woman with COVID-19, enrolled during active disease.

CDR3 sequence: CASSPEGDLTGLAGGYKNIQYF. In nucleotides, the CDR3 is TGTGCCAGCAGTCCCGAGGGGGACCTAACGGGACTAGCGGGAGGCTACAAAAACATTCAGTACTTC. The chain has TRBV2 and TRBJ2-4; 15 bases agree with TRBD2. This CDR3 comprises 22 residues. Germline-derived CDR1 and CDR2 are SNHLY and FYNNEI. V lost 5 bases and J lost 3; bases outside the gene matches: 20. The full variable domain, rest sourced from reference TRBV2 and TRBJ2-4, is EPEVTQTPSHQVTQMGQEVILRCVPISNHLYFYWYRQILGQKVEFLVSFYNNEISEKSEIFDDQFSVERPDGSNFTLKIRSTKLEDSAMYFCASSPEGDLTGLAGGYKNIQYFGAGTRLSVL.

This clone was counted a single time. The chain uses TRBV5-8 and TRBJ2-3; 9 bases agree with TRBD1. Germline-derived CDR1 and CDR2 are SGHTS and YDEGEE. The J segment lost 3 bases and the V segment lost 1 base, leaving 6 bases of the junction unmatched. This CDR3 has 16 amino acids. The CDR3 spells CASSLPTGGGTDTQYF. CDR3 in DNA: TGTGCCAGCAGCTTGCCCACAGGGGGCGGGACAGATACGCAGTATTTT.

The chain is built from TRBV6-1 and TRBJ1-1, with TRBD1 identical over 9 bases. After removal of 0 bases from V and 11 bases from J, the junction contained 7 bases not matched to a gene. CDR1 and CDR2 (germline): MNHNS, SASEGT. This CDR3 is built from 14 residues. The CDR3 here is CASSEAGTGRKAFF. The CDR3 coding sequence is TGTGCCAGCAGTGAAGCCGGGACAGGGAGAAAGGCTTTCTTT.

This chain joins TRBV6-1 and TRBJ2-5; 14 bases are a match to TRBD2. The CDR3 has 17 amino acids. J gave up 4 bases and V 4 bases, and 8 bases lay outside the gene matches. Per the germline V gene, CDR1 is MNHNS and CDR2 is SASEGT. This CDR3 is CASSARLAGGPRETQYF. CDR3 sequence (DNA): TGTGCCAGCAGTGCCCGACTAGCGGGAGGGCCCCGAGAGACCCAGTACTTC.

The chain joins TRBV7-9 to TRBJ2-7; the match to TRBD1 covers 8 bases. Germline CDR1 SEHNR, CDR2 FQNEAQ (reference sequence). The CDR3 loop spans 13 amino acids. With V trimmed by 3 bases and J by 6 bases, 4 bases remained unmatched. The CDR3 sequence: CASSLGTGGEQYV. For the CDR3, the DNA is TGTGCCAGCAGCTTGGGGACAGGAGGCGAGCAGTACGTC.

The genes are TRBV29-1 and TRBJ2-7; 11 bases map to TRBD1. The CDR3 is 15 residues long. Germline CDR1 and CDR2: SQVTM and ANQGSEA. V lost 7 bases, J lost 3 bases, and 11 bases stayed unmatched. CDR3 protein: CSAGDRGRGGYEQYF. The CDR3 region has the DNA TGCAGCGCCGGGGACAGGGGGAGGGGAGGCTACGAGCAGTACTTC.